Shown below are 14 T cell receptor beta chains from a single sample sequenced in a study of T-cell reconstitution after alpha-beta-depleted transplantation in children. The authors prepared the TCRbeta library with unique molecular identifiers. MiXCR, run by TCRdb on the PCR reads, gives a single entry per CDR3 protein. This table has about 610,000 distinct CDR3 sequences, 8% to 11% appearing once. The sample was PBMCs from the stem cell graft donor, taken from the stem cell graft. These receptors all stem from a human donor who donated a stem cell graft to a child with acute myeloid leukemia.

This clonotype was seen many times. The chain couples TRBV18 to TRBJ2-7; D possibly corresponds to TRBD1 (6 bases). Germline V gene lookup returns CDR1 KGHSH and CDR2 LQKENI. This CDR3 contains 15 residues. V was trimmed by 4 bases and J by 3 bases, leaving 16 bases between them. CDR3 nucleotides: TGTGCCAGCTCACAGCCGGGACAAGGGGACTACGAGCAGTACTTC. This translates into CASSQPGQGDYEQYF.

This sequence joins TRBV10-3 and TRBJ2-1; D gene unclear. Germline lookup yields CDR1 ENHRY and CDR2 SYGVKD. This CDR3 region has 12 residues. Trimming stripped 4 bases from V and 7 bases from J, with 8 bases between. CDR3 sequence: CAISGSTNEQFF. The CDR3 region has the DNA TGTGCCATCAGTGGGTCGACGAATGAGCAGTTCTTC.

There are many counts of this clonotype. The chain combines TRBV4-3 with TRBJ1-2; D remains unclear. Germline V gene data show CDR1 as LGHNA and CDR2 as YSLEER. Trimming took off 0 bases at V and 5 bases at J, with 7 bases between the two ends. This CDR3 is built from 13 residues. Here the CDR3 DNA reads TGCGCCAGCAGCCAAGATACACCGTATGGCTACACCTTC. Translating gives CASSQDTPYGYTF.

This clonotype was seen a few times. In DNA, the CDR3 is TGCAGCGTTGTTTGGGGCCTGAACACTGAAGCTTTCTTT. Amino acid sequence: CSVVWGLNTEAFF. V and J are TRBV29-1 and TRBJ1-1; possible D gene TRBD1, 5 bases. Germline CDR1 reads SQVTM; CDR2 reads ANQGSEA. The CDR3 is made up of 13 amino acids. V lost 4 bases and J lost 0, with 9 bases in between. Complete variable domain (other parts from reference TRBV29-1 and TRBJ1-1): SAVISQKPSRDICQRGTSLTIQCQVDSQVTMMFWYRQQPGQSLTLIATANQGSEATYESGFVIDKFPISRPNLTFSTLTVSNMSPEDSSIYLCSVVWGLNTEAFFGQGTRLTVV.

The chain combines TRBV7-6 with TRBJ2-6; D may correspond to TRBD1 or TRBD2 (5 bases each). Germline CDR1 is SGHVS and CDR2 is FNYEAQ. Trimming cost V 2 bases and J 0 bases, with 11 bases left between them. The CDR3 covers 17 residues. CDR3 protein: CASSLPPGPSGANVLTF. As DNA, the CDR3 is TGTGCCAGCAGCTTACCCCCGGGACCCTCTGGGGCCAACGTCCTGACTTTC.

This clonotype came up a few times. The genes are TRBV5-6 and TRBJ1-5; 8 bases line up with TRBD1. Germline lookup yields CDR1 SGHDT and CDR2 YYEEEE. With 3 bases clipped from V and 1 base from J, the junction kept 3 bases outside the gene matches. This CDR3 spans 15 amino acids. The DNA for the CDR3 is TGTGCCAGCAGCTCAGGGGGCTGGAGCAATCAGCCCCAGCATTTT. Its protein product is CASSSGGWSNQPQHF.

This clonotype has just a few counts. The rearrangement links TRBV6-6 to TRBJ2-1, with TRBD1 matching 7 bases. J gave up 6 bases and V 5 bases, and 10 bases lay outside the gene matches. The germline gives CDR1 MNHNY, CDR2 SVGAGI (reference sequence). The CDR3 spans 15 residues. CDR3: CASSPSGGRGNEQFF. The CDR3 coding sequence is TGTGCCAGCAGTCCTTCAGGGGGTAGGGGCAATGAGCAGTTCTTC.

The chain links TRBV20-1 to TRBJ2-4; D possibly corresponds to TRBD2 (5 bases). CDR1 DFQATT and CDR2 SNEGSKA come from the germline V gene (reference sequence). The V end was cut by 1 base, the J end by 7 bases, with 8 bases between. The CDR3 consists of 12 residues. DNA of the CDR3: TGCAGTGCTAGAGTTATAGCGAACATTCAGTACTTC. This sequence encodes CSARVIANIQYF.

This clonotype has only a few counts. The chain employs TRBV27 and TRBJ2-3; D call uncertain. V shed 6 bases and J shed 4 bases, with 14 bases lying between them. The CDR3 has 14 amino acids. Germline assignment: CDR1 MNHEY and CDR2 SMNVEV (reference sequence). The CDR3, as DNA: TGTGCCAGCAGACGGGCATCTATGCCAGATACGCAGTATTTT. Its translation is CASRRASMPDTQYF.

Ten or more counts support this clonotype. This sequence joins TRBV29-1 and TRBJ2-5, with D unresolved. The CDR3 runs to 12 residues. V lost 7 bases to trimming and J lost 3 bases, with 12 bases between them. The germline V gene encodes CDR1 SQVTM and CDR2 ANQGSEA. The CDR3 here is CSAQGPEETQYF. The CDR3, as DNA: TGCAGCGCCCAAGGGCCAGAAGAGACCCAGTACTTC.

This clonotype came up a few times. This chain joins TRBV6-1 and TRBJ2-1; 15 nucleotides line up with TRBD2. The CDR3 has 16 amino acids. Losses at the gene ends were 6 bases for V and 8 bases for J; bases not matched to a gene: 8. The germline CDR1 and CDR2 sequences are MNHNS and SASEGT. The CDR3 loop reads CASSPGLAGGLDEQFF. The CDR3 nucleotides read TGTGCCAGCAGCCCCGGACTAGCGGGAGGGCTGGATGAGCAGTTCTTC.

The CDR3 here is CASSLRTSGSNEQYF. DNA for the CDR3: TGTGCCAGCAGTTTAAGGACTAGCGGGAGTAACGAGCAGTACTTC. This chain connects TRBV28 to TRBJ2-7; 13 bases are shared with TRBD2. V was pared by 2 bases and J by 5 bases, with 3 bases of the junction left unmatched. The germline V gene encodes CDR1 MDHEN and CDR2 SYDVKM. CDR3 length equals 15 residues.

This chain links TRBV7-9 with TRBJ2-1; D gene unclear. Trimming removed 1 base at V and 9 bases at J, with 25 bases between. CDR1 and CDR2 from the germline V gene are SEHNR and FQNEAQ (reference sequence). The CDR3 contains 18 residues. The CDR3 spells CASSLDSRVYSSMSEQFF. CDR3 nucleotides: TGTGCCAGCAGCTTAGATTCCCGGGTCTATTCCTCAATGAGTGAGCAGTTCTTC.

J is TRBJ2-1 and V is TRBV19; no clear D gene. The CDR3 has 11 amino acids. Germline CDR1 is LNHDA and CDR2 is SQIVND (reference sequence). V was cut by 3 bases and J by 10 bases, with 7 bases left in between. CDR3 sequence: CASSINWEQFF. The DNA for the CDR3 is TGTGCCAGTAGTATTAACTGGGAGCAGTTCTTC. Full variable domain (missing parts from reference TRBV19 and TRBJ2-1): DGGITQSPKYLFRKEGQNVTLSCEQNLNHDAMYWYRQDPGQGLRLIYYSQIVNDFQKGDIAEGYSVSREKKESFPLTVTSAQKNPTAFYLCASSINWEQFFGPGTRLTVL.